Listed below are T cell receptor beta chains from one sample, sequenced in a study of identical twins. One entry per CDR3 protein, called by TCRdb with MiXCR from the 5' RACE reads. This table holds 350,000 or so distinct CDR3 sequences, over 9% found once. The data were also submitted as part of a second study, on yellow fever vaccine responses in identical twins.

The sequencing input was CD8+ T cells sorted from blood. The receptors shown here come from a young woman in good health. Both conserved end residues are part of each CDR3. D genes are given only for firm matches. Expanded clones are given a class, and other clones once, few, many or no size at all.

J,D,V,size,CDR3
TRBJ1-2,NA,TRBV11-2,medium-sized,CASSNGRGIVSYTF
TRBJ2-6,NA,TRBV7-8,NA,CASSLARAGGANVLTF
TRBJ1-2,NA,TRBV28,NA,CASSFGGPAIHNGYTF
TRBJ2-3,NA,TRBV9,NA,CASSVVSTDTQYF
TRBJ2-1,NA,TRBV2,few,CASKGALDEQFF
TRBJ2-3,TRBD2,TRBV25-1,NA,CASRDIAGGETDTQYF
TRBJ2-1,NA,TRBV28,NA,CASSPGVAHEQFF
TRBJ2-7,TRBD2,TRBV3-1,NA,CASSPGLAGSSYEQYF
TRBJ2-5,NA,TRBV5-1,NA,CASSDERVVDETQYF
TRBJ2-7,NA,TRBV6-1,few,CASSAGQLAYEQYF
TRBJ2-1,NA,TRBV7-3,NA,CASSSGGAPYNEQFF
TRBJ2-1,TRBD2,TRBV9,few,CASSAKLAASSYNEQFF
TRBJ2-2,NA,TRBV2,few,CASSEGAGGELFF
TRBJ2-3,TRBD2,TRBV4-1,few,CASSQDPGLADTDTQYF
TRBJ1-1,NA,TRBV29-1,many,CSVVTREAFF
TRBJ2-7,NA,TRBV2,few,CASTGTFYEQYF
TRBJ1-1,NA,TRBV12-3/TRBV12-4,few,CASRGWGGSAEAFF
TRBJ1-1,NA,TRBV5-1,few,CASSSPPGVHDTEAFF
TRBJ1-1,NA,TRBV6-2/TRBV6-3,few,CASCGLRREAFF
TRBJ2-2,TRBD2,TRBV7-8,many,CASSLARGGGRNTGELFF